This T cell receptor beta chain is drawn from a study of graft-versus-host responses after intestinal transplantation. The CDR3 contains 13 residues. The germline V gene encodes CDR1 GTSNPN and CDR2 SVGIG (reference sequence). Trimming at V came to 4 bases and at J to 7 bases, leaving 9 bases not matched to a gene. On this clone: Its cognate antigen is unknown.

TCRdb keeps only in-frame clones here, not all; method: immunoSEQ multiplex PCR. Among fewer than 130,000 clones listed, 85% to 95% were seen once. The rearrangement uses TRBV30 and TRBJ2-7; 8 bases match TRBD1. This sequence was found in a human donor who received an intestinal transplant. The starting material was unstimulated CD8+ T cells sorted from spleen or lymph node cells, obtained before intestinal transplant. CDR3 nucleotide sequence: TGTGCCTGGACCGAGACAGGGGCTGGGGAGCAGTACTTC. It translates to CAWTETGAGEQYF.